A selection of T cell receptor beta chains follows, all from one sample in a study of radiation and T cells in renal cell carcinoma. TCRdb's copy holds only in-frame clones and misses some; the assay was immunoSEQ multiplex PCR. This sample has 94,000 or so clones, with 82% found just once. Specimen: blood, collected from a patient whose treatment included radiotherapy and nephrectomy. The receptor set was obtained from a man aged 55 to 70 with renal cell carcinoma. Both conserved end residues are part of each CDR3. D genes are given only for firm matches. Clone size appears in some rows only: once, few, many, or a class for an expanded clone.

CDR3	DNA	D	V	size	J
CASSPYRKGTDTQYF	TGCGCCAGCAGCCCGTACCGGAAGGGCACAGATACGCAGTATTTT	.	TRBV4-3	.	TRBJ2-3
CASSPPALEGAYGYTF	TGTGCCAGCTCACCACCAGCGTTAGAGGGTGCCTATGGCTACACCTTC	.	TRBV18	.	TRBJ1-2
CASGPSTDNEQFF	TGTGCTAGTGGCCCCTCTACGGACAATGAGCAGTTCTTC	.	TRBV12-5	.	TRBJ2-1
CASSYLDARTYEQYF	TGTGCCAGCAGTTACCTGGACGCTCGAACCTACGAGCAGTACTTC	.	TRBV6-6	once	TRBJ2-7
CSATQINTIYF	TGCAGTGCTACGCAGATAAACACCATATATTTT	.	TRBV20-1	few	TRBJ1-3
CASSLSGSTAYEQYF	TGTGCCAGCAGTTTGAGCGGGAGTACGGCTTACGAGCAGTACTTC	TRBD2	TRBV28	.	TRBJ2-7
CASNPLAGGGTDTQYF	TGTGCCAGCAACCCTCTAGCGGGAGGGGGCACAGATACGCAGTATTTT	TRBD2	TRBV5-8	.	TRBJ2-3
CASSPGSTILTDTQYF	TGTGCCAGCAGCCCGGGATCGACGATACTCACAGATACGCAGTATTTT	.	TRBV6-6	.	TRBJ2-3
CASTPPRRGTVSTDTQYF	TGTGCCAGTACCCCTCCTAGGAGAGGGACAGTTAGCACAGATACGCAGTATTTT	TRBD1	TRBV19	once	TRBJ2-3
CASSEQSTRLSEQYF	TGTGCCAGCAGTGAGCAGTCGACGCGGCTATCGGAGCAGTACTTC	.	TRBV6-1	.	TRBJ2-7
CASSLLGTSGEKLFF	TGTGCCAGCAGCCTCCTTGGGACGTCGGGAGAAAAACTGTTTTTT	.	TRBV2	.	TRBJ1-4
CAWSVTRGQDGYTF	TGTGCCTGGAGTGTAACCAGGGGCCAGGATGGCTACACCTTC	.	TRBV30	.	TRBJ1-2
CASSPSGQGGIGNTIYF	TGTGCCAGCAGCCCCTCCGGACAGGGCGGGATTGGAAACACCATATATTTT	TRBD1	TRBV11-2	.	TRBJ1-3
CASSLGTSGNEQFF	TGCGCCAGCAGCTTGGGAACTAGCGGGAATGAGCAGTTCTTC	TRBD2	TRBV5-1	.	TRBJ2-1
CASSYGTSAAEQYF	TGTGCCAGCAGCTACGGGACGTCTGCGGCCGAGCAGTACTTC	.	TRBV7-9	.	TRBJ2-7
CSGGLEETQYF	TGCAGCGGTGGACTAGAGGAGACCCAGTACTTC	TRBD2	TRBV29-1	.	TRBJ2-5
CSVMLGGDEQFF	TGCAGCGTTATGCTTGGAGGGGATGAGCAGTTCTTC	.	TRBV29-1	.	TRBJ2-1